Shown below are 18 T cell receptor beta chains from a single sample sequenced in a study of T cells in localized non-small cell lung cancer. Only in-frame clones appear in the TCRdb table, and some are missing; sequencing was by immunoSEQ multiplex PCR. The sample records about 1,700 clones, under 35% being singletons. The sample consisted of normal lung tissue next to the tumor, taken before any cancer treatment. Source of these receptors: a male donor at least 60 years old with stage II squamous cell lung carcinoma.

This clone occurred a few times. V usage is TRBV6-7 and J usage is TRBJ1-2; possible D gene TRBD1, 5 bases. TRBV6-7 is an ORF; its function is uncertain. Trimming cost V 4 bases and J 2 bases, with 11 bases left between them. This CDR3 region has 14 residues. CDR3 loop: CASSWLKGNYGYTF. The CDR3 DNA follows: TGTGCCAGCAGTTGGCTAAAGGGGAACTATGGCTACACCTTC.

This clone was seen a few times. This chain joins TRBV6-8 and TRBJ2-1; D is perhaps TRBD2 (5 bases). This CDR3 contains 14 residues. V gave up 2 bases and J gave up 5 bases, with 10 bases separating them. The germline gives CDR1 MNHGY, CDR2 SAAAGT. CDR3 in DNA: TGTGCCAGCAGTTACGACGGGAACGACAATGAGCAGTTCTTC. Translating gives CASSYDGNDNEQFF.

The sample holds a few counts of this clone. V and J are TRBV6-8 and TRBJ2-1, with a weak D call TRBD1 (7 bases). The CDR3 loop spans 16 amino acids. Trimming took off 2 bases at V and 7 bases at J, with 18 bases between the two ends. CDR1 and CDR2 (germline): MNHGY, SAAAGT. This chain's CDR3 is CASSYPQSRGANEQFF. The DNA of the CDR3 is TGTGCCAGCAGTTACCCTCAAAGCAGGGGGGCAAATGAGCAGTTCTTC.

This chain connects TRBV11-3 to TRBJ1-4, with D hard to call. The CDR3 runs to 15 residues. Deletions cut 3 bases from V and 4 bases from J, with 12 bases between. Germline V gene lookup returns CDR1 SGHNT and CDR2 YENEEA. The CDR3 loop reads CASSFGNSYNEKLFF. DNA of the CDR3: TGTGCCAGCAGCTTCGGGAACAGCTATAATGAAAAACTGTTTTTT.

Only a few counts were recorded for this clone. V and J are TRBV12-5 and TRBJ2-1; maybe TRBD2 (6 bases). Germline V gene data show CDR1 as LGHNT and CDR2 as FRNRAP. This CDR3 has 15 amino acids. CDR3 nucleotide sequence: TGTGCCAGCGCGCGACAGCTAGCGTCCTACAATGAGCAGTTCTTC. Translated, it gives CASARQLASYNEQFF.

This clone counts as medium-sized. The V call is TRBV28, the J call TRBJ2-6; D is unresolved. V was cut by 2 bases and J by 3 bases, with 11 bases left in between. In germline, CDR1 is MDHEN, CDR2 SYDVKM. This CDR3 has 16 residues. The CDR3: CASSLDRRSGANVLTF. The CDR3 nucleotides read TGTGCCAGCAGTTTAGATCGTCGTAGTGGGGCCAACGTCCTGACTTTC.

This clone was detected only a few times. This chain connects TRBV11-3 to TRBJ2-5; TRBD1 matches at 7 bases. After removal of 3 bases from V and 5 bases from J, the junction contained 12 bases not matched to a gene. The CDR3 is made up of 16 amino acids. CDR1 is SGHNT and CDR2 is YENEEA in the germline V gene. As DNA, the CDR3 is TGTGCCAGCAGCTTCACCTGGACAATCAGGGGGGAGACCCAGTACTTC. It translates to CASSFTWTIRGETQYF.

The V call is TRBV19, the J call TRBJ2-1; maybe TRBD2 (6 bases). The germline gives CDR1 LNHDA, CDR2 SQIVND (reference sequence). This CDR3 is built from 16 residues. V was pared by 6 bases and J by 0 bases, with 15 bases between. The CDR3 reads CASRGIAATSYNEQFF. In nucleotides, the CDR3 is TGTGCCAGTAGGGGAATAGCGGCAACCTCCTACAATGAGCAGTTCTTC. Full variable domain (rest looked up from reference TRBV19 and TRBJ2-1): DGGITQSPKYLFRKEGQNVTLSCEQNLNHDAMYWYRQDPGQGLRLIYYSQIVNDFQKGDIAEGYSVSREKKESFPLTVTSAQKNPTAFYLCASRGIAATSYNEQFFGPGTRLTVL.

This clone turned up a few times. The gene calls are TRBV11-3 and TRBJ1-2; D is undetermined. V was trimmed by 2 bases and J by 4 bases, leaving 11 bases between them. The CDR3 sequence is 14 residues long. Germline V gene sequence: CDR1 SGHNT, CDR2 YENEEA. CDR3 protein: CASSLQPDLYGYTF. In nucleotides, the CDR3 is TGTGCCAGCAGCTTACAACCAGATCTCTATGGCTACACCTTC. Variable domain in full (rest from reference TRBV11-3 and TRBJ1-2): EAGVVQSPRYKIIEKKQPVAFWCNPISGHNTLYWYLQNLGQGPELLIRYENEEAVDDSQLPKDRFSAERLKGVDSTLKIQPAELGDSAVYLCASSLQPDLYGYTFGSGTRLTVV.

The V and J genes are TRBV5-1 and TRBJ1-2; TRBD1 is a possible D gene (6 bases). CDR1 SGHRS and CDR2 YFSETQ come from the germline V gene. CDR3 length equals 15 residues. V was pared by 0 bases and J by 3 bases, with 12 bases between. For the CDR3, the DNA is TGCGCCAGCAGCTTGGAAACAGGGTGGGACTATGGCTACACCTTC. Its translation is CASSLETGWDYGYTF.

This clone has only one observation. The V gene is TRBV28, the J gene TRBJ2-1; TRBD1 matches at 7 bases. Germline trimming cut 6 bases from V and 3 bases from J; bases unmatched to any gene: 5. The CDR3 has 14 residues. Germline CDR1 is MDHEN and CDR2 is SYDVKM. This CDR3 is CASRRQGGYNEQFF. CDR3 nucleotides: TGTGCCAGCAGGAGACAGGGCGGCTACAATGAGCAGTTCTTC. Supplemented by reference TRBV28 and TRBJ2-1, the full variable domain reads DVKVTQSSRYLVKRTGEKVFLECVQDMDHENMFWYRQDPGLGLRLIYFSYDVKMKEKGDIPEGYSVSREKKERFSLILESASTNQTSMYLCASRRQGGYNEQFFGPGTRLTVL.

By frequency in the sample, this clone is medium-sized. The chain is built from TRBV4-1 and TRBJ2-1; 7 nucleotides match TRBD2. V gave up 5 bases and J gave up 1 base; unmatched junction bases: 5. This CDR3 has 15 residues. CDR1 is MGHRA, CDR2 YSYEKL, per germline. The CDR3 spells CASSFLGGSYNEQFF. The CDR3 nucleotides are TGCGCCAGCAGCTTCCTGGGGGGGTCCTACAATGAGCAGTTCTTC.

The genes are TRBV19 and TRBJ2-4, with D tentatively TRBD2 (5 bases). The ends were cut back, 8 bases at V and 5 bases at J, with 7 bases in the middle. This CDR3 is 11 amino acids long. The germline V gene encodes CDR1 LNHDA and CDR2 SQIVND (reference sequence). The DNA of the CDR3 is TGTGCCAGTCACGGGGAAAACATTCAGTACTTC. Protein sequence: CASHGENIQYF.

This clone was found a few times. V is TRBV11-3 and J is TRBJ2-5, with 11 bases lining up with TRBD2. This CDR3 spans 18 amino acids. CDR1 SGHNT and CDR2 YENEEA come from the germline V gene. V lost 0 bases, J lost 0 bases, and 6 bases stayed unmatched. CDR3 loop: CASSLDPPTSGNQETQYF. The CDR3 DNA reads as TGTGCCAGCAGCTTAGATCCCCCGACTAGCGGGAACCAAGAGACCCAGTACTTC.

The CDR3 nucleotides are TGTGCCAGCAGTGCCTTGGGGACCCAGTACTTC. It translates to CASSALGTQYF. This rearrangement joins TRBV6-4 to TRBJ2-5; D is uncertain. Germline loops: CDR1 MRHNA, CDR2 SNTAGT. The V gene lost 4 bases and the J gene lost 7 bases, with 7 bases spanning the gap. The CDR3 has 11 amino acids.

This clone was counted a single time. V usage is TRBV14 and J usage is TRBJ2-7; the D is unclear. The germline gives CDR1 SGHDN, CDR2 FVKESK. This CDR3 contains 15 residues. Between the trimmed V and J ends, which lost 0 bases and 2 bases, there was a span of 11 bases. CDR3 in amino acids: CASSQDQYGAYEQYF. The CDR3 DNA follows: TGTGCCAGCAGCCAAGACCAGTATGGAGCCTACGAGCAGTACTTC.

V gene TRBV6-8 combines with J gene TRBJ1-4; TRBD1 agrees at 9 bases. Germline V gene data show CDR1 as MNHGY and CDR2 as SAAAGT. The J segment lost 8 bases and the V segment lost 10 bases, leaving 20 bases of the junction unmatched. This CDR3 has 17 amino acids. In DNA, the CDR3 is TGTGCCACGAGACCGGGACAGGGTAACCCGGGTGGAGAAAAACTGTTTTTT. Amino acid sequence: CATRPGQGNPGGEKLFF.

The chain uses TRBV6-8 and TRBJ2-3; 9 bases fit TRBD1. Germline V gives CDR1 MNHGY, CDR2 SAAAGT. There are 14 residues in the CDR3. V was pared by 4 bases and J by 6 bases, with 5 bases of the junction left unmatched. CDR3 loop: CASSSGQGFDTQYF. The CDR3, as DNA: TGTGCCAGCAGTTCGGGACAGGGTTTCGATACGCAGTATTTT.